The rows below give T cell receptor beta chains drawn from one sample of a study of blood T cells in healthy people across ages. Via MiXCR, TCRdb re-called the 5' RACE reads, giving one row per CDR3 protein. Here the sample spans more than 900,000 distinct CDR3 sequences, about 29% being singletons. The data also belong to a second study, concerning T cells of mothers and their children.

Sequencing input: blood. These receptors all come from a woman aged 40 to 49 in good health. Both conserved end residues are part of each CDR3. Each record gives: CDR3 length, J gene, clone size, V gene, D gene, CDR3 DNA, CDR3 protein. D genes are given only for firm matches. Clone size is shown for a subset of rows, as once, few, many or a class of expanded clone.

>11|TRBJ2-7|.|TRBV5-5|.
TGTGCCAGCAGTGCAAAATACGAGCAGTACTTC
CASSAKYEQYF
>15|TRBJ1-2|few|TRBV10-3|TRBD1
TGTGCCATCAGTGAGGAGACAGGGCGAGTCTATGGCTACACCTTC
CAISEETGRVYGYTF
>16|TRBJ2-2|.|TRBV14|.
TGTGCCAGCAGTCATTACAGGGTCGCGAACACCGGGGAGCTGTTTTTT
CASSHYRVANTGELFF
>14|TRBJ2-7|few|TRBV5-1|.
TGCGCCAGCAGCTGGGGGCAGCTAAGGAACGAGCAGTACTTC
CASSWGQLRNEQYF
>18|TRBJ1-4|few|TRBV4-3|TRBD1
TGCGCCAGCAGCCAAGATGTGGACAGGGGCTTCGCTAATGAAAAACTGTTTTTT
CASSQDVDRGFANEKLFF
>18|TRBJ2-3|once|TRBV12-3/TRBV12-4|.
TGTGCCAGCAGTTTCCGCCCGGGGCTAGCGATTAGCACAGATACGCAGTATTTT
CASSFRPGLAISTDTQYF
>15|TRBJ2-3|few|TRBV29-1|TRBD2
TGCAGCGTTGAACGACTAGCGGCGAGCACAGATACGCAGTATTTT
CSVERLAASTDTQYF
>15|TRBJ2-1|many|TRBV24-1|.
TGTGCCACCAGTGATTTGAGGTCGGGGTACAATGAGCAGTTCTTC
CATSDLRSGYNEQFF
>15|TRBJ1-5|few|TRBV3-1|.
TGTGCCAGCAGCTTGGACAGAAATAGCAATCAGCCCCAGCATTTT
CASSLDRNSNQPQHF
>11|TRBJ2-1|few|TRBV11-2|.
TGTGCCAGCAGCCCTCTCGATGAGCAGTTCTTC
CASSPLDEQFF
>14|TRBJ2-7|many|TRBV12-3/TRBV12-4|.
TGTGCCAGCAGTTTCCACAGGAGCTCCTACGAGCAGTACTTC
CASSFHRSSYEQYF
>15|TRBJ1-4|.|TRBV28|.
TGTGCCAGCAGTTTTCGCGACGGGAATAGTGAAAAACTGTTTTTT
CASSFRDGNSEKLFF
>15|TRBJ2-3|many|TRBV4-3|.
TGCGCCAGCAGCCAAGAGGGACATCCCAAGGGCGTGCAGTATTTT
CASSQEGHPKGVQYF
>14|TRBJ1-4|.|TRBV7-9|.
TGTGCCAGCAGCCCCCATTTTTCGCAGGAAAAACTGTTTTTT
CASSPHFSQEKLFF
>17|TRBJ2-1|few|TRBV6-6|.
TGTGCCAGCAGTTACTCGCAGCGGGTTCGCTCCTACAATGAGCAGTTCTTC
CASSYSQRVRSYNEQFF
>14|TRBJ2-1|few|TRBV7-6|.
TGTGCCAGCAGCTTACGGGGGCCAAACAATGAGCAGTTCTTC
CASSLRGPNNEQFF
>14|TRBJ2-1|many|TRBV28|TRBD2
TGTGCCAGCCTGACGGGGGGGAGTTGGAATGAGCAGTTCTTC
CASLTGGSWNEQFF
>16|TRBJ1-2|.|TRBV7-2|.
TGTGCCAGCAGTTCGTGGGGGGCAGTTTCGCCTTATGGCTACACCTTC
CASSSWGAVSPYGYTF
>13|TRBJ1-6|.|TRBV6-5|TRBD1
TGTGCCAGCAGTCCTCTGGACAGGGCTCCCCTCCACTTT
CASSPLDRAPLHF
>15|TRBJ2-7|.|TRBV7-3|TRBD2
TGTGCCAGCAGCTTGGGTCTAGCGGGGTACAATGAGCAGTACTTC
CASSLGLAGYNEQYF
>14|TRBJ2-4|many|TRBV4-1|.
TGCGCCAGCAGCCAAGGAGTTCTAGCTGGGGAGCAGTACTTC
CASSQGVLAGEQYF
>13|TRBJ1-2|.|TRBV7-3|.
TGTGCCAGCAGCTCGTTGCCGGATTATGGCTACACCTTC
CASSSLPDYGYTF
>15|TRBJ1-1|many|TRBV7-2|TRBD1
TGTGCCAGCAGCTTAGCGACAGGGATTTGGACTGAAGCTTTCTTT
CASSLATGIWTEAFF
>11|TRBJ2-7|.|TRBV30|.
TGTGCCTGGACAGGGAGTGGCGAGCAGTACTTC
CAWTGSGEQYF
>16|TRBJ2-1|.|TRBV7-9|TRBD2
TGTGCCAGCAGCCTGGGACTAGCGGGGGGACTAGCAGAGCAGTTCTTC
CASSLGLAGGLAEQFF
>15|TRBJ2-5|.|TRBV6-5|.
TGTGCCAGCAGCTTCGATCCAAGTGGGGTCAATGAGCAGTACTTC
CASSFDPSGVNEQYF
>15|TRBJ1-5|.|TRBV9|.
TGTGCCAGCAGCGTAGCTGGGGGGACCGATCAGCCCCAGCATTTT
CASSVAGGTDQPQHF